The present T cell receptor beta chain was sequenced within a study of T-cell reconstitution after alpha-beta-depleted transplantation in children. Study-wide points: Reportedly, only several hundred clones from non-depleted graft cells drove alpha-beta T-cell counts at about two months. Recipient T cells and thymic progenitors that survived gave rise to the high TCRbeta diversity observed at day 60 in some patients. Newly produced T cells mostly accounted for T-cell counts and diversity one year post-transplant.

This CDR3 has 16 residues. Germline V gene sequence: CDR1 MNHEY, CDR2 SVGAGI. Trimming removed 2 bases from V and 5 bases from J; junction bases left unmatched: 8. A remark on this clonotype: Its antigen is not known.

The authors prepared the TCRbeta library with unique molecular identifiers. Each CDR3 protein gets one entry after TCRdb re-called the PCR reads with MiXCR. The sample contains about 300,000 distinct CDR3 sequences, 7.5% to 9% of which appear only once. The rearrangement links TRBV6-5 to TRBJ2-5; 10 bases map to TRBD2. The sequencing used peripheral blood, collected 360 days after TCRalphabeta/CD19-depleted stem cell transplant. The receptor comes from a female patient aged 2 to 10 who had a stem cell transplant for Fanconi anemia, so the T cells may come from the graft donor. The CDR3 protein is CASSYGTSGAVETQYF. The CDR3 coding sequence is TGTGCCAGCAGTTACGGTACTAGCGGGGCGGTTGAGACCCAGTACTTC.